This T cell receptor (beta chain) was identified during a study of T cell repertoires in cytomegalovirus infection. Study-level background: CMV infection and matching HLA type were both indicated by public TCR beta signatures. Study-level points and caveats: The study found HLA-C-restricted CMV-specific TCR beta clonotypes dominating the ex vivo response.

Concerning this clonotype: Its antigen is unknown.

In TCRdb, the reads were re-called with MiXCR into one record per CDR3 protein. The sample holds some 400,000 distinct CDR3 sequences; approximately 32% are singletons and the top ten take approximately 13%. The source material was PBMCs. The sequence was obtained from a human donor in good health (CMV status not recorded). Some clones in this sample may be carry-over from other donors' samples.

In DNA form, the CDR3 reads TGTGCCAGCAGAATCGACAGGGAAAGAACTGAAGCTTTCTTT. It translates to CASRIDRERTEAFF. The chain employs TRBV6-4 and TRBJ1-1, with 7 bases lining up with TRBD1. V lost 6 bases, J lost 5 bases, and 9 bases stayed unmatched. The CDR3 is 14 amino acids. CDR1 and CDR2 from the germline V gene are MRHNA and SNTAGT.